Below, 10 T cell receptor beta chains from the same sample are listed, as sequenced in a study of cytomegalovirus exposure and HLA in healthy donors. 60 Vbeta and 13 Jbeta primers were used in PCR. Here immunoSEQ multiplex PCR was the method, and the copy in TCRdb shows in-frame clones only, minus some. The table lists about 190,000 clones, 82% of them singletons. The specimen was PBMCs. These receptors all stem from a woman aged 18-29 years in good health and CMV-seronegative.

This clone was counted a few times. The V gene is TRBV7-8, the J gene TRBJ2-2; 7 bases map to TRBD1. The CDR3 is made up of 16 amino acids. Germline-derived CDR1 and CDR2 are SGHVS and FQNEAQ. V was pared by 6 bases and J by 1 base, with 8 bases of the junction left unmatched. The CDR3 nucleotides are TGTGCCAGCAGACCAGACAGGGTGGAGAACACCGGGGAGCTGTTTTTT. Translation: CASRPDRVENTGELFF.

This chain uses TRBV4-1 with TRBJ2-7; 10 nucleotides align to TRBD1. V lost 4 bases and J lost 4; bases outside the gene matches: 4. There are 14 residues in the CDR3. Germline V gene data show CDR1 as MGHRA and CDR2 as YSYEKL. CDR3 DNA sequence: TGCGCCAGCAGCCGTGAGGGACAGGGGTACGAGCAGTACTTC. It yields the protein CASSREGQGYEQYF.

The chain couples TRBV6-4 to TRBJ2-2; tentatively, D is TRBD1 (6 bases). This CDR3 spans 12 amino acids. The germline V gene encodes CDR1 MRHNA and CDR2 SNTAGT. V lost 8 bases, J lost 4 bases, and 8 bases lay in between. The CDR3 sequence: CASGRGTGELFF. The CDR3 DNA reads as TGTGCCAGCGGCAGGGGCACCGGGGAGCTGTTTTTT.

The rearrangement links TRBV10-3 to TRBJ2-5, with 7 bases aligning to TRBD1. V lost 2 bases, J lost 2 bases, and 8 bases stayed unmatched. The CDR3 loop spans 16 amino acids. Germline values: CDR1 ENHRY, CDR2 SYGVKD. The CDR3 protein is CAISEALQGSQETQYF. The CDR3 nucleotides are TGTGCCATCAGTGAGGCTCTACAGGGGTCTCAAGAGACCCAGTACTTC.

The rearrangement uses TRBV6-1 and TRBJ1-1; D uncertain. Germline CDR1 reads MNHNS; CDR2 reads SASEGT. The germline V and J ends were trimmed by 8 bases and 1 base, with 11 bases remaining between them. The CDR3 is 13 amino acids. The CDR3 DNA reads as TGTGCCAGCGGATTCCGGGGGAACACTGAAGCTTTCTTT. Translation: CASGFRGNTEAFF.

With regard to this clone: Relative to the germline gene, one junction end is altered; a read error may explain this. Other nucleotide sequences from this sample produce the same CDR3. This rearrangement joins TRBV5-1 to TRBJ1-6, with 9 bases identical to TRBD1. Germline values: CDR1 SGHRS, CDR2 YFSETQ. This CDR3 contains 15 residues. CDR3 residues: CASSLGDRDNSPLHF. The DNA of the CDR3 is TGTGCCAGCAGCTTGGGGGACAGGGATAATTCACCCCTCCACTTT.

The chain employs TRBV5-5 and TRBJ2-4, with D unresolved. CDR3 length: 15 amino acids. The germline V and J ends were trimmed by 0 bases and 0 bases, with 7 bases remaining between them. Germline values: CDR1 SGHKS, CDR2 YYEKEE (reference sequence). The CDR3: CASSLVVVAKNIQYF. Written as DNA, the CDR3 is TGTGCCAGCAGCTTGGTCGTAGTAGCCAAAAACATTCAGTACTTC.

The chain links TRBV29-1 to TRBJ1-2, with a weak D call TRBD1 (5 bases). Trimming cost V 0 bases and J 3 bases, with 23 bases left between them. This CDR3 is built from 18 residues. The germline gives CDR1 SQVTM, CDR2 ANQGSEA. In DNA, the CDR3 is TGCAGCGTTGAAGATTTAGCAGTTTCAGCGTTGGGGCACTATGGCTACACCTTC. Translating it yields CSVEDLAVSALGHYGYTF. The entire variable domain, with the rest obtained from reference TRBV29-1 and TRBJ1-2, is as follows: SAVISQKPSRDICQRGTSLTIQCQVDSQVTMMFWYRQQPGQSLTLIATANQGSEATYESGFVIDKFPISRPNLTFSTLTVSNMSPEDSSIYLCSVEDLAVSALGHYGYTFGSGTRLTVV.

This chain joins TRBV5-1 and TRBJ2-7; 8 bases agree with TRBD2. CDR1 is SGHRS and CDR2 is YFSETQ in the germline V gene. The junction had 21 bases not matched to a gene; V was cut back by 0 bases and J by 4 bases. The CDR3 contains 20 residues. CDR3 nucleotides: TGCGCCAGCAGCTTGGAGCGACAGTATTATTCTCCCAGCGGGAGTTACGAGCAGTACTTC. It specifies CASSLERQYYSPSGSYEQYF.

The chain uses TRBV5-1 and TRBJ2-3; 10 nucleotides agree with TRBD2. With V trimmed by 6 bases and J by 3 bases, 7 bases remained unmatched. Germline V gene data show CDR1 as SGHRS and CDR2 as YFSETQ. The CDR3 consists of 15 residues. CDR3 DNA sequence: TGCGCCAGCACCCTGATAGCGGGAGGTACAGATACGCAGTATTTT. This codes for CASTLIAGGTDTQYF.